This T cell receptor beta chain appears in the sequencing data of a study of cytomegalovirus exposure and HLA in healthy donors (dated by TCRdb to the late 2010s). For the study in its entirety: According to an earlier analysis of 550 to 700 of the donors, 150 million to 200 million T cells yielded roughly 100 million unique TCR beta sequences and around 280 Gb of sequence data. The number of typed donors differed by locus: roughly 620-630 for A, B, C, DRB1 and DQB1; some 500 for DQA1; about 600 for DPA1; and around 490 for DPB1. Because of strong linkage in the cohort, four or five DR-DQ haplotypes were treated as single units for association and clustering. Class I and class II HLA loci were covered by the typing at four-digit resolution. Among the roughly 410 genotyped donors, about 83% belonged to the genetic ancestry cluster associated with self-reported Caucasian donors. In a later genetic analysis, genome-wide SNP genotypes for about three fifths of the roughly 670 donors were used, and that subset was treated as a discovery cohort. Every discovery cohort repertoire had been produced on one sequencing platform. An early release that covered about 600 HLA-typed donors contained approximately 300 gigabases of sequencing data and 85 million to 100 million unique TCR sequences. In the later analysis, no new phenotypic data were used to find candidate immune exposures; instead, reliance was placed on TCR beta sequences and their occurrence across donors. The study was designed to test whether signatures of past pathogen exposure could be identified by cataloging public T cell receptors. In addition to the first cohort of 650 to 800 subjects, a separate validation cohort of 120 different subjects was used. Using immunosequencing, the study profiled T cell repertoires from roughly 650 subjects and related those repertoires to cytomegalovirus serostatus. To decide whether each TCR beta V gene segment behaved as functional or pseudogenic, an earlier analysis of some 580 of the donors relied on high-throughput TCR beta sequencing. Donor age, sex, ethnicity and CMV serostatus were compiled alongside the repertoire data. Among around 400 genotyped donors of the cohort, an average of around 240,000 unique TCR beta nucleotide sequences was sequenced per donor, of which about 18% were non-productive. High-throughput TCR immunosequencing, statistical association of individual TCRs with disease status, and machine learning were combined to predict cytomegalovirus infection status. A later analysis re-analyzed previously published TCR beta repertoires from 666 donors and added high-resolution HLA genotyping to study TCR occurrence patterns.

Comment on this clone: Its specific antigen is unknown. No much larger clone is present one base from it, and per-base qualities are unavailable.

The investigation overall reported the following: A further reported finding was that TCR beta sequences accurately predicted the HLA-A and HLA-B alleles for most subjects in the first cohort. A later analysis found that HLA-associated TCR beta chains were more clonally expanded and had lower generation probabilities than equally common non-associated chains. The authors suggested that the approach could potentially be extended to other disease states and immunological phenotypes. In a later genetic analysis, fewer N-insertions in productive TCRs were reported among donors in an Asian-associated ancestry cluster than the 666-donor mean. The only immune exposure information available for the cohort was CMV serostatus. The classifier was reported to diagnose cytomegalovirus status with high specificity and sensitivity in both the original cohort and the validation cohort. Several of the top co-occurrence clusters appeared to be linked to parvovirus B19, influenza, CMV and Epstein-Barr virus, according to a later analysis. While some public TCRs were present in many individuals, most TCR sequences turned up only very rarely across donors. Because the 87-base-pair reads could not distinguish some IMGT-functional V segments, including TRBV6-2 and TRBV6-3, those segments were excluded. The sequencing pipeline was judged likely to have produced a cluster of highly shared sequence variants as a technical artifact. A few of the identified cytomegalovirus-associated TCR beta chains were confirmed in vitro to be specific for cytomegalovirus antigens. In a later analysis, TCR association rates were found to vary across HLA loci, with the most associated TCRs seen for DRB1 alleles and the fewest for HLA-C alleles. Only TCR beta chains were sequenced in this cohort, and the absence of alpha or paired-chain data limited detectable features. Because HLA typing was unavailable for some donors at each locus, only the typed subset was used in association tests. V-gene and J-gene trimming of TCR beta chains was associated with a missense DCLRE1C variant in a later genetic analysis, and the association was replicated in an independent cohort. In a later analysis, 15,000 to 20,000 TCR beta sequences were associated with specific HLA alleles at a false discovery rate of 0.05. In an earlier analysis of about 600 of the donors, most TCR beta V segments appeared in productive rearrangements about 87% or about 30% of the time, broadly matching IMGT annotations. Because counts were too low, seventeen rarely observed V segments, including chromosome 9 orphons, were excluded from the earlier analysis of 500 to 700 of the donors. When HLA alleles, especially DR and DQ, strongly co-occurred, TCR associations were difficult to assign to individual alleles. A later analysis found that most CMV-associated TCR beta chains appeared HLA-restricted, with HLA associations seemingly driven largely by CMV exposure. Linkage disequilibrium might explain the correlated functional status among segregating V segments, but an unknown experimental factor could not be ruled out. The study gave a list of 150 to 200 TCR beta chains associated with cytomegalovirus. Roughly uniform sequencing depth across donors was assumed in presence/absence analyses, although this assumption may not hold.

The library was obtained by the immunoSEQ multiplex PCR assay. A mixture of 60 forward primers for TCR Vbeta segments and 13 reverse primers for TCR Jbeta segments was used in the multiplex PCR. The CDR3 region of rearranged TCR beta genes was amplified from genomic DNA by a multiplex PCR assay. On the Illumina HiSeq System, the amplified TCR beta libraries were sequenced as 87-base-pair reads. Turning to the authors' computational methods: Across the 700 or so repertoires, a later analysis counted approximately 83 million unique TCR beta chains, 9 million to 14 million of which were shared by at least two donors. Raw reads were error-corrected and collapsed into unique sequences by a nearest-neighbor algorithm in which closely related sequences were merged to remove PCR and sequencing errors. CDR3 sequences were aligned to IMGT reference sequences to assign V, D and J gene segments. Each retained sequence needed at least a six-nucleotide match to both a V gene segment and a J gene segment. Rearrangements were classified as productive when the CDR3 lacked stop codons and remained in frame with V and J, and all other rearrangements were classified as non-productive. Following IMGT convention, CDR3 was defined as the stretch from the second conserved V-encoded cysteine up to the conserved J-encoded phenylalanine. Sequences without an unambiguous match to a single V gene segment were excluded from the earlier analysis of 500 to 700 of the donors. In an earlier analysis of some 590 of the donors, a V segment was called functional when productive rearrangements were above 56.7%, and segregating when the standard deviation between donors exceeded 5%. A statistical classification framework was built to diagnose cytomegalovirus status from the catalog of TCR beta chain sequences. V and J gene assignment, in a later analysis, came from comparing TCR nucleotide sequences with IMGT/GENE-DB human TR gene sequences. The TCRdist pipeline was used in a later analysis to assign CDR3 sequences and most-parsimonious VDJ recombination scenarios. In a later analysis, each TCR beta chain was defined by its CDR3 amino acid sequence together with its V-gene family, and reads without a unique V-gene family were excluded. In a later analysis, 500 to 700 highly shared, low-generation-probability nucleotide sequences were removed to address suspected cross-contamination and a sequencing artifact. A later analysis calculated a clonal expansion index for each public chain from normalized within-repertoire ranks of inferred template counts. Generation probabilities in a later analysis came from a VDJ recombination model fitted to out-of-frame rearrangements, and those results were checked against IGoR. In a later analysis, hypergeometric tests were used to score TCR-TCR, TCR-HLA and TCR-CMV co-occurrence, with a repertoire-size bias correction applied to TCR pairs. In a later analysis, false discovery rates were estimated by permuting HLA or CMV assignments 20 times. In a later analysis, co-occurring TCRs were grouped using DBSCAN, with TCRdist sequence similarity added in when clustering inside HLA-allele-positive subsets. For co-occurrence clustering, repertoires with fewer than 30,000 or more than 120,000 public chains were excluded, along with 5 or 6 repertoires with anomalous nucleotide sharing. Imported from immuneACCESS, the table was reduced by TCRdb to in-frame sequences with V and J called. These copies leave out some clones; in studies compared against another copy, an unresolved V gene accounts for under half, and the cause of the remainder is not known. V, J and clone size were drawn from that table, and D and trimming were deduced from the DNA. This sample is represented by 150,000 to 200,000 clones; around 81% of them were singletons. The ten most abundant clones make up approximately 2% of the sample.

In total, fewer than 750 healthy bone marrow donors made up the cohort. At the time of sampling, all cohort members were nominally healthy, though unrecorded immune exposures were likely present. The donor was CMV seronegative and was included in the group of about 350 seronegative cohort members. A peripheral blood sample was provided by each donor, and peripheral blood mononuclear cells were used for TCR beta sequencing. Genomic DNA extraction from the blood cell samples was performed with the Qiagen DNeasy Blood Extraction Kit. The CDR3, from cysteine to phenylalanine, totals 16 residues. Just the 48-base CDR3 DNA is kept, in frame starting at base 1. CDR1 LGHNA and CDR2 YSLEER were looked up in the germline V gene. The junction shows trimming of 0 bases on V and 2 bases on J, plus 11 bases between the germline ends.

The chain is made from TRBV4-3 and TRBJ1-5, with no D gene named confidently. This TCR derives from a young man in good health and CMV-seronegative. Sequencing was carried out using PBMCs. CDR3 protein: CASSQDIGEGNQPQHF. The nucleotide sequence reads TGCGCCAGCAGCCAAGATATCGGGGAAGGCAATCAGCCCCAGCATTTT.